Below are 28 T cell receptor beta chains sequenced from a single sample in a study of blood T cells in healthy people across ages. The second PCR ran roughly 6 to 11 cycles with a sample-barcoded 5' primer and J-beta primers. TCRdb reanalysed the 5' RACE reads using MiXCR and keeps one entry per CDR3 protein. Of about 1.8 million distinct CDR3 sequences in the sample, around half were seen once. Sequencing was carried out using blood. Every receptor here comes from a middle-aged woman in good health.

The CDR3 here is CASIRGPGYEQYF. In DNA, the CDR3 is TGTGCCAGCATTAGGGGACCGGGCTACGAGCAGTACTTC. This chain joins TRBV28 and TRBJ2-1, with D perhaps assigned TRBD1 or TRBD2 (5 bases each). The J call may not be correct, given that the DNA end is closer to TRBJ2-7. Germline lookup yields CDR1 MDHEN and CDR2 SYDVKM. The CDR3 loop spans 13 amino acids.

The V call is TRBV2, the J call TRBJ1-2; tentatively, D is TRBD1 (6 bases). This CDR3 has 10 residues. Between the trimmed V and J ends, which lost 10 bases and 7 bases, there was a span of 10 bases. From germline, CDR1 is SNHLY and CDR2 FYNNEI. CDR3 DNA: TGTGCCAAGGGGACATCTGGCTACACCTTC. This translates into CAKGTSGYTF.

The V and J genes are TRBV9 and TRBJ2-7; TRBD1 matches 8 bases. J gave up 0 bases and V 3 bases, and 8 bases lay outside the gene matches. Germline CDR1 SGDLS, CDR2 YYNGEE. The CDR3 has 16 residues. Written as DNA, the CDR3 is TGTGCCAGCAGCGGGCCAAGGACAGGGAACTCCTACGAGCAGTACTTC. This gives the protein CASSGPRTGNSYEQYF.

The V and J genes are TRBV7-8 and TRBJ2-3; D is undetermined. Germline lookup yields CDR1 SGHVS and CDR2 FQNEAQ. The ends were cut back, 2 bases at V and 0 bases at J, with 15 bases in the middle. This CDR3 has 17 amino acids. Here the CDR3 DNA reads TGTGCCAGCAGCTTATTTTCAGGCAGCTCTAGCACAGATACGCAGTATTTT. This codes for CASSLFSGSSSTDTQYF. The full variable domain, in which reference TRBV7-8 and TRBJ2-3 provide the parts outside the CDR3, is GAGVSQSPRYKVAKRGQDVALRCDPISGHVSLFWYQQALGQGPEFLTYFQNEAQLDKSGLPSDRFFAERPEGSVSTLKIQRTQQEDSAVYLCASSLFSGSSSTDTQYFGPGTRLTVL.

The J gene is TRBJ2-1, the V gene TRBV7-2; 7 bases line up with TRBD2. V trimming: 4 bases; J trimming: 6 bases; junction bases outside the gene matches: 6. Germline V gene lookup returns CDR1 SGHTA and CDR2 FQGNSA. The CDR3 sequence is 14 residues long. CDR3 amino acids: CASSSGGGINEQFF. CDR3 nucleotides: TGTGCCAGCAGCTCTGGGGGGGGGATCAATGAGCAGTTCTTC.

This clonotype showed up many times. The chain uses TRBV24-1 and TRBJ2-3; 10 positions match TRBD2. The CDR3 totals 16 residues. Per the germline V gene, CDR1 is KGHDR and CDR2 is SFDVKD. J gave up 1 base and V 4 bases, and 4 bases lay outside the gene matches. This CDR3 is CATSEYSGGRTDTQYF. The CDR3 coding sequence is TGTGCCACCAGTGAATATAGCGGGGGGCGCACAGATACGCAGTATTTT.

This chain connects TRBV20-1 to TRBJ2-1, with 12 bases matching TRBD2. With 6 bases clipped from V and 2 bases from J, the junction kept 5 bases outside the gene matches. The CDR3 totals 15 residues. Germline V lookup: CDR1 DFQATT, CDR2 SNEGSKA (reference sequence). The CDR3 reads CSAHPSGGAYNEQFF. CDR3 DNA: TGCAGTGCCCACCCTAGCGGGGGGGCCTACAATGAGCAGTTCTTC.

There are a few counts of this clonotype. The J gene is TRBJ2-1, the V gene TRBV27; maybe TRBD2 (5 bases). Per the germline V gene, CDR1 is MNHEY and CDR2 is SMNVEV (reference sequence). This CDR3 has 18 amino acids. V lost 7 bases and J lost 0, with 22 bases in between. CDR3 nucleotide sequence: TGTGCCAGCACCCTCTCAGGTGGCGGACGGGGCTCCTACAATGAGCAGTTCTTC. Protein product: CASTLSGGGRGSYNEQFF.

The chain recombines TRBV20-1 with TRBJ1-5, with D uncertain. In germline, CDR1 is DFQATT, CDR2 SNEGSKA (reference sequence). Trimming took off 4 bases at V and 2 bases at J, with 9 bases between the two ends. The CDR3 totals 13 residues. CDR3 in amino acids: CSANRVGNQPQHF. DNA of the CDR3: TGCAGTGCTAACCGGGTGGGCAATCAGCCCCAGCATTTT.

There are a few counts of this clonotype. The chain has TRBV12-3 or TRBV12-4 and TRBJ1-5; D gene uncertain. Trimming removed 2 bases at V and 2 bases at J, with 7 bases between. The CDR3 is 14 amino acids. The CDR3 coding sequence is TGTGCCAGCAGTTTATGGGCTGGCAATCAGCCCCAGCATTTT. Protein sequence: CASSLWAGNQPQHF.

The chain has TRBV12-3 or TRBV12-4 and TRBJ2-3, with 8 bases aligning to TRBD2. The V and J ends lost 5 bases and 0 bases, in that order; junction bases with no gene match: 7. The CDR3 totals 16 residues. This chain's CDR3 is CASSPERGRSTDTQYF. The CDR3 nucleotides read TGTGCCAGCAGTCCAGAGCGGGGGAGGAGCACAGATACGCAGTATTTT.

The chain recombines TRBV29-1 with TRBJ2-3; 10 bases map to TRBD1. Per germline, CDR1 SQVTM and CDR2 ANQGSEA. V shed 8 bases and J 5 bases; nucleotides not matched to a gene: 7. The CDR3 spans 13 residues. The CDR3 DNA is TGCAGCCACGGACAGGGGGTTGGAGATACGCAGTATTTT. This sequence encodes CSHGQGVGDTQYF.

The chain uses TRBV25-1 and TRBJ1-6, with 7 bases lining up with TRBD1. Germline CDR1 MGHDK, CDR2 SYGVNS. The CDR3 contains 15 residues. Losses at the gene ends were 4 bases for V and 9 bases for J; bases not matched to a gene: 9. The CDR3 bases are TGTGCCAGCAGTGCTACACAGGGACAGAGTTCACCCCTCCACTTT. Protein: CASSATQGQSSPLHF.

This chain uses TRBV20-1 with TRBJ1-5, with D unresolved. The CDR3 extends over 14 amino acids. Trimming pared 4 bases from V and 0 bases from J, leaving 10 bases between. CDR1 and CDR2 (germline): DFQATT, SNEGSKA (reference sequence). The CDR3: CSAKRTHSNQPQHF. CDR3 bases: TGCAGTGCTAAAAGGACGCATAGCAATCAGCCCCAGCATTTT.

This chain uses TRBV2 with TRBJ2-7; D unclear. CDR1 SNHLY and CDR2 FYNNEI come from the germline V gene. The V end lost 7 bases, the J end lost 10 bases, and 11 bases lay between the germline ends. The CDR3 extends over 10 amino acids. CDR3 residues: CASMSWVQYF. The CDR3 DNA follows: TGTGCCAGCATGAGTTGGGTTCAGTACTTC.

The V gene is TRBV20-1, the J gene TRBJ2-7, with D tentatively TRBD2 (6 bases). The end of the DNA is better explained by TRBJ2-5, so the J call may be wrong. The CDR3 runs to 13 residues. Germline lookup yields CDR1 DFQATT and CDR2 SNEGSKA (reference sequence). Here the CDR3 DNA reads TGCAGTGCTAACGCTGGGAGGCTGGAGACCCAGTACTTC. Its protein product is CSANAGRLETQYF.

The gene calls are TRBV6-6 and TRBJ2-2, with 9 nucleotides matching TRBD1. This CDR3 spans 16 amino acids. With 2 bases clipped from V and 0 bases from J, the junction kept 1 base outside the gene matches. Germline CDR1 MNHNY, CDR2 SVGAGI (reference sequence). The CDR3 bases are TGTGCCAGCAGTTACACAGGGGGCGCGAACACCGGGGAGCTGTTTTTT. Encoded protein: CASSYTGGANTGELFF.

The rearrangement uses TRBV12-3 or TRBV12-4 and TRBJ2-2; 13 bases fit TRBD2. The CDR3 extends over 18 amino acids. V shed 5 bases and J 3 bases; nucleotides not matched to a gene: 9. CDR3 coding DNA: TGTGCCAGCAGTCCCGGGACTAGCGGGGTAGCGGACACCGGGGAGCTGTTTTTT. It is translated as CASSPGTSGVADTGELFF.

The chain joins TRBV11-3 to TRBJ2-1, with 11 bases fitting TRBD1. Germline V gives CDR1 SGHNT, CDR2 YENEEA. V was clipped by 4 bases and J by 8 bases; unmatched bases: 1. The CDR3 totals 13 residues. The CDR3 DNA follows: TGTGCCAGCAGCTGGGACAGGGGGGATGAGCAGTTCTTC. Translated: CASSWDRGDEQFF.

This rearrangement joins TRBV7-9 to TRBJ2-1, with a weak D call TRBD2 (6 bases). This CDR3 contains 16 residues. Germline V gene sequence: CDR1 SEHNR, CDR2 FQNEAQ (reference sequence). Between the trimmed V and J ends, which lost 3 bases and 4 bases, there was a span of 16 bases. The CDR3 reads CASSFPPWGEYNEQFF. The CDR3 DNA follows: TGTGCCAGCAGCTTCCCTCCGTGGGGGGAATACAATGAGCAGTTCTTC. Based on the CDR3 plus reference TRBV7-9 and TRBJ2-1, the full variable domain is DTGVSQNPRHKITKRGQNVTFRCDPISEHNRLYWYRQTLGQGPEFLTYFQNEAQLEKSRLLSDRFSAERPKGSFSTLEIQRTEQGDSAMYLCASSFPPWGEYNEQFFGPGTRLTVL.

The V and J genes are TRBV20-1 and TRBJ2-5; no reliable D call. The CDR3 runs 11 residues. Trimming took off 4 bases at V and 4 bases at J, with 7 bases between the two ends. Germline V lookup: CDR1 DFQATT, CDR2 SNEGSKA (reference sequence). The CDR3 sequence: CSAKLGETQYF. The CDR3 DNA follows: TGCAGTGCTAAACTCGGAGAGACCCAGTACTTC.

The rearrangement links TRBV5-1 to TRBJ2-7; 7 nucleotides agree with TRBD1. The V gene's germline CDR1 is SGHRS and CDR2 YFSETQ. Germline trimming cut 3 bases from V and 3 bases from J; bases unmatched to any gene: 9. CDR3 length: 15 amino acids. CDR3 residues: CASSSISGTDYEQYF. CDR3 sequence (DNA): TGCGCCAGCAGCTCTATTTCCGGGACAGACTACGAGCAGTACTTC.

This clonotype was observed many times. This chain joins TRBV20-1 and TRBJ2-1; TRBD2 agrees at 11 bases. The CDR3 sequence is 18 residues long. Germline values: CDR1 DFQATT, CDR2 SNEGSKA (reference sequence). Losses at the gene ends were 0 bases for V and 7 bases for J; bases not matched to a gene: 14. CDR3 coding DNA: TGCAGTGCTAGAGATCGGGGGGTAGCGGGGGGGCCGATGAATGAGCAGTTCTTC. It codes for CSARDRGVAGGPMNEQFF.

The genes are TRBV6-5 and TRBJ2-1; 10 bases are a match to TRBD2. The trim removed 0 bases at V and 7 bases at J, leaving 15 bases unmatched. There are 19 residues in the CDR3. Germline loops: CDR1 MNHEY, CDR2 SVGAGI. The CDR3 spells CASSYSIGAGGRYRNEQFF. Here the CDR3 DNA reads TGTGCCAGCAGTTACTCGATCGGAGCGGGGGGGCGTTATCGGAATGAGCAGTTCTTC.

In the case of this clonotype: An end of the junction differs from the germline gene, which may be a read error. The genes are TRBV20-1 and TRBJ1-2; D perhaps matches TRBD1 (5 bases). Germline loops: CDR1 DFQATT, CDR2 SNEGSKA (reference sequence). CDR3 length: 12 residues. The DNA for the CDR3 is TGCAGTAGCCTCGGTGGGGGGTATGGCCACACCTTC. Its translation is CSSLGGGYGHTF.

This chain links TRBV4-2 with TRBJ1-2, with D unclear. This CDR3 has 14 amino acids. CDR1 is LGHNA and CDR2 is YNFKEQ in the germline V gene. Trimming left V 2 bases short and J 0 bases short, with 7 bases between. CDR3 sequence reads: CASSQQVPNYGYTF. The CDR3, as DNA: TGTGCCAGCAGCCAACAAGTACCTAACTATGGCTACACCTTC.

The chain employs TRBV20-1 and TRBJ1-1, with D possibly being TRBD1 (5 bases). The CDR3 runs 15 residues. V dropped 0 bases and J dropped 2 bases, with 13 bases sitting between them. The germline V gene encodes CDR1 DFQATT and CDR2 SNEGSKA (reference sequence). The CDR3 nucleotides are TGCAGTGCTAGAGATATTGGGGCTGAAAACACTGAAGCTTTCTTT. Its translation: CSARDIGAENTEAFF.

A few counts support this clonotype. V gene TRBV4-1 combines with J gene TRBJ2-5; D is undetermined. Germline CDR1 reads MGHRA; CDR2 reads YSYEKL. The CDR3 runs 13 residues. V was cut by 0 bases and J by 7 bases, with 9 bases left in between. The CDR3 sequence is CASSQDFPATQYF. CDR3 nucleotides: TGCGCCAGCAGCCAAGACTTTCCGGCGACCCAGTACTTC.